One T cell receptor (beta chain) is described in this entry. Use of 60 Vbeta and 13 Jbeta primers characterized the PCR. TCRdb's table, derived via immunoSEQ multiplex PCR, lists solely in-frame clones and lacks some. Of more than 200,000 clones detected, 70% appear once; the ten largest clones hold about 2.5%. The data are from a study of cytomegalovirus exposure and HLA in healthy donors. Source material: PBMCs. The receptor was derived from a man aged 40-55 years in good health and CMV-seropositive.

In DNA, the CDR3 is TGTGCCAGCAGCCGACAGGACTCTGGAAACACCATATATTTT. It encodes CASSRQDSGNTIYF. The chain carries TRBV14 and TRBJ1-3; TRBD1 might be the D (6 bases). V dropped 4 bases and J dropped 0 bases, with 7 bases sitting between them. The CDR3 loop spans 14 amino acids. Germline V gene lookup returns CDR1 SGHDN and CDR2 FVKESK.